This record covers a single TCR beta chain. Researchers sorted participants into cohorts using their self-reported clinical history. No more than 2 weeks before study entry, exposed participants had met a case of COVID-19. How the authors handled the data: The assay estimated nucleated cells by amplifying reference gene primers. Method: immunoSEQ multiplex PCR; TCRdb's copy keeps in-frame clones and lacks some. V and J calls and clone size come straight from that table; D and trimming were deduced from the DNA. There are around 330,000 clones in the sample; 85% occur only once, and approximately 1.9% lies in the top ten. The data belong to a study of blood T cell repertoires in COVID-19. As for the study in general: PBMCs, B-cell-depleted T cells, or T cells provided the cDNA or gDNA that made up the material.

The specimen sequenced was PBMCs or T cells enriched from blood (not recorded which). The sequence was collected from a woman in her twenties or thirties who had been exposed to COVID-19.

The chain's CDR3 is CASTRTTGRDYGYTF. DNA for the CDR3: TGCGCCAGCACGCGAACGACAGGGCGGGACTATGGCTACACCTTC. V usage is TRBV10-1 and J usage is TRBJ1-2; 7 bases line up with TRBD1. This CDR3 has 15 amino acids. Germline values: CDR1 WNHNN, CDR2 SYGVQD (reference sequence). The V gene end was trimmed by 7 bases and the J gene end by 3 bases; junction bases not matched to a gene: 11.